This T cell receptor (beta chain) was documented in a study of T cells in Graves' hyperthyroidism and ophthalmopathy. This clonotype was recorded a few times. The source material, RNA transcripts, was used to amplify TCR beta CDR3 regions. The TCR CDR3 was amplified in a first-round RT-PCR using the HTBI primer set. TCRdb independently ran MiXCR on the multiplex PCR reads; one entry per CDR3 protein. The repertoire consists of about 640,000 distinct CDR3 sequences, with less than 25% occurring once and the leading ten covering approximately 30%. The sequence was collected from a man between 25 and 39 years old with Graves' ophthalmopathy. Specimen: blood.

The CDR3 DNA is TGCGCCAGCAGCCAAGAAGGAGGCAGTCAATATAGCAATCAGCCCCAGCATTTT. Residues: CASSQEGGSQYSNQPQHF. The chain employs TRBV4-1 and TRBJ1-5, with no clear D. CDR3 size: 18 residues. V lost 0 bases and J lost 0, with 15 bases in between. Germline V gives CDR1 MGHRA, CDR2 YSYEKL.